One and the same sample provided the 24 T cell receptor beta chains below, sequenced in a study of control samples from healthy donors and cancer patients. Sequencing used immunoSEQ multiplex PCR; TCRdb keeps in-frame clones, though not all of them. The profile covers approximately 190,000 clones, with about 91% appearing a single time and 1.8% taken by the ten largest. Sample: blood. These receptors were collected from a man aged 30 to 39 in good health.

J is TRBJ2-3 and V is TRBV5-1, with 10 nucleotides matching TRBD2. CDR3 size: 13 residues. V was clipped by 0 bases and J by 15 bases; unmatched bases: 7. Germline loops: CDR1 SGHRS, CDR2 YFSETQ. CDR3 DNA: TGCGCCAGCAGCTTGGATTTAGCGGGGGGCCTATATTTT. It encodes CASSLDLAGGLYF.

This clone has only a few counts. The rearrangement uses TRBV6-4 and TRBJ2-2; D unclear. The CDR3 is 13 residues long. The germline gives CDR1 MRHNA, CDR2 SNTAGT. V lost 0 bases and J 3 bases, leaving 2 bases between the germline ends. CDR3 region: CASSDSDTGELFF. For the CDR3, the DNA is TGTGCCAGCAGTGACTCGGACACCGGGGAGCTGTTTTTT.

This chain links TRBV11-2 with TRBJ1-2, with D maybe TRBD1 (6 bases). There are 15 residues in the CDR3. Germline CDR1 reads SGHAT; CDR2 reads FQNNGV. V lost 3 bases and J lost 2, with 13 bases in between. This CDR3 is CASSLMGAPNYGYTF. CDR3 sequence (DNA): TGTGCCAGCAGCTTGATGGGGGCGCCGAACTATGGCTACACCTTC.

V and J are TRBV7-9 and TRBJ2-5, with D perhaps TRBD2 (5 bases). CDR1 SEHNR and CDR2 FQNEAQ come from the germline V gene (reference sequence). With 0 bases removed from V and 9 bases from J, the gap between germline ends came to 8 bases. The CDR3 totals 12 residues. This CDR3 is CASSLALGAQYF. CDR3 coding DNA: TGTGCCAGCAGCTTAGCGCTCGGGGCCCAGTACTTC. Filled out from reference TRBV7-9 and TRBJ2-5, the complete variable domain reads DTGVSQNPRHKITKRGQNVTFRCDPISEHNRLYWYRQTLGQGPEFLTYFQNEAQLEKSRLLSDRFSAERPKGSFSTLEIQRTEQGDSAMYLCASSLALGAQYFGPGTRLLVL.

The V and J genes are TRBV7-2 and TRBJ1-2, with D hard to call. V shed 5 bases and J shed 4 bases, with 8 bases lying between them. The CDR3 is made up of 12 amino acids. The germline V gene encodes CDR1 SGHTA and CDR2 FQGNSA. The CDR3 spells CASSRSLYGYTF. The CDR3 nucleotides read TGTGCCAGCAGCCGCAGTCTCTATGGCTACACCTTC.

This chain connects TRBV27 to TRBJ1-5; D gene uncertain. V lost 0 bases and J lost 5, with 11 bases in between. The V gene's germline CDR1 is MNHEY and CDR2 SMNVEV (reference sequence). This CDR3 spans 15 amino acids. DNA for the CDR3: TGTGCCAGCAGTTTATCGGCCCGAATGGATCAGCCCCAGCATTTT. Its protein product is CASSLSARMDQPQHF.

The V call is TRBV23-1, the J call TRBJ2-1; maybe TRBD2 (6 bases). TRBV23-1 has ORF status, its function being uncertain. Trimming stripped 1 base from V and 5 bases from J, with 15 bases between. The length of the CDR3 is 16 residues. The CDR3 sequence: CASSQFAGYFHNEQFF. The CDR3 DNA follows: TGCGCCAGCAGTCAATTCGCGGGGTATTTCCACAATGAGCAGTTCTTC.

The chain is built from TRBV6-5 and TRBJ2-7, with 7 bases aligning to TRBD2. Losses at the gene ends were 0 bases for V and 2 bases for J; bases not matched to a gene: 4. Germline V gives CDR1 MNHEY, CDR2 SVGAGI. The CDR3 is 15 residues long. CDR3 amino acids: CASSYSKAGAYEQYF. The DNA for the CDR3 is TGTGCCAGCAGTTACTCGAAGGCGGGAGCCTACGAGCAGTACTTC.

J is TRBJ2-7 and V is TRBV15; TRBD1 matches 7 bases. Germline V gene data show CDR1 as LNHNV and CDR2 as YYDKDF (reference sequence). This CDR3 has 14 residues. The junction had 9 bases not matched to a gene; V was cut back by 4 bases and J by 6 bases. In DNA, the CDR3 is TGTGCCACCAGCACCCGGGTAGACAGGGCCGAGCAGTACTTC. Protein: CATSTRVDRAEQYF.

The gene calls are TRBV29-1 and TRBJ1-2; D remains unclear. V gave up 3 bases and J gave up 7 bases, with 9 bases separating them. The germline gives CDR1 SQVTM, CDR2 ANQGSEA. This CDR3 comprises 11 residues. The CDR3 DNA follows: TGCAGCGTTGATATCATCGGTGGCTACACCTTC. Its protein is CSVDIIGGYTF.

To note about this clone: Additional DNA sequences in this sample encode the identical CDR3. The V call is TRBV9, the J call TRBJ1-2; the D gene is possibly TRBD1 (5 bases). The CDR3 extends over 14 amino acids. Germline V CDR1 and CDR2: SGDLS, YYNGEE. Between the trimmed V and J ends, which lost 0 bases and 3 bases, there was a span of 9 bases. The CDR3 region is CASSVAGQDYGYTF. As DNA, the CDR3 is TGTGCCAGCAGCGTAGCGGGGCAGGACTATGGCTACACCTTC.

V usage is TRBV11-2 and J usage is TRBJ2-7, with a weak D call TRBD1 (6 bases). V lost 2 bases and J 0 bases, leaving 11 bases between the germline ends. Germline CDR1 is SGHAT and CDR2 is FQNNGV. This CDR3 is built from 15 residues. Written as DNA, the CDR3 is TGTGCCAGCAGCTTAAGAATGGACAGCTCCTACGAGCAGTACTTC. This translates into CASSLRMDSSYEQYF. Drawing the rest from reference TRBV11-2 and TRBJ2-7, the complete variable domain is EAGVAQSPRYKIIEKRQSVAFWCNPISGHATLYWYQQILGQGPKLLIQFQNNGVVDDSQLPKDRFSAERLKGVDSTLKIQPAKLEDSAVYLCASSLRMDSSYEQYFGPGTRLTVT.

CDR3 loop: CSVGFRGGTNEQFF. The DNA for the CDR3 is TGCAGCGTTGGGTTCCGGGGGGGCACTAATGAGCAGTTCTTC. The V call is TRBV29-1, the J call TRBJ2-1; TRBD2 agrees at 8 bases. The CDR3 has 14 residues. Germline CDR1 reads SQVTM; CDR2 reads ANQGSEA. J lost 7 bases, V lost 4 bases, and 9 bases had no gene match.

This clone has only one observation. V gene TRBV9 combines with J gene TRBJ2-3, with TRBD2 matching 9 bases. The CDR3 is made up of 17 amino acids. Germline-derived CDR1 and CDR2 are SGDLS and YYNGEE. V lost 0 bases and J lost 3; bases outside the gene matches: 8. CDR3 in amino acids: CASSVVSGGGATDTQYF. CDR3 coding DNA: TGTGCCAGCAGCGTAGTGTCTGGCGGGGGGGCGACAGATACGCAGTATTTT.

The rearrangement uses TRBV9 and TRBJ2-1, with 16 nucleotides matching TRBD2. The CDR3 runs to 15 residues. V lost 6 bases to trimming and J lost 9 bases; unmatched junction nucleotides: 6. Looked up from germline, CDR1 is SGDLS and CDR2 is YYNGEE. For the CDR3, the DNA is TGTGCCAGCATAACCGGGACTAGCGGGAGGGGTGAGCAGTTCTTC. Protein sequence: CASITGTSGRGEQFF.

This chain joins TRBV4-1 and TRBJ1-1; a possible D gene is TRBD1 (6 bases). V was cut by 4 bases and J by 1 base, with 7 bases left in between. Germline V lookup: CDR1 MGHRA, CDR2 YSYEKL. The CDR3 spans 13 residues. CDR3 loop: CASSPTGNTEAFF. The CDR3, as DNA: TGCGCCAGCAGCCCGACAGGGAACACTGAAGCTTTCTTT.

The V call is TRBV5-1, the J call TRBJ1-6; the match to TRBD1 covers 8 bases. The CDR3 totals 15 residues. CDR1 SGHRS and CDR2 YFSETQ come from the germline V gene. The junction had 7 bases not matched to a gene; V was cut back by 2 bases and J by 9 bases. CDR3 sequence: CASSLQGGVSSPLHF. The CDR3, as DNA: TGCGCCAGCAGCTTACAGGGGGGCGTATCTTCACCCCTCCACTTT.

The sample holds a few counts of this clone. This chain's CDR3 is CSVVNIEAFF. CDR3 DNA sequence: TGCAGCGTTGTGAATATTGAAGCTTTCTTT. J is TRBJ1-1 and V is TRBV29-1; no definite D call. Per the germline V gene, CDR1 is SQVTM and CDR2 is ANQGSEA. V was pared by 4 bases and J by 7 bases, with 7 bases between. The CDR3 is 10 amino acids.

J is TRBJ2-2 and V is TRBV4-1; TRBD1 matches at 9 bases. CDR3 length: 15 amino acids. Germline CDR1 MGHRA, CDR2 YSYEKL. With V trimmed by 3 bases and J by 10 bases, 9 bases remained unmatched. CDR3 protein: CASSHADRGKKELFF. In DNA form, the CDR3 reads TGCGCCAGCAGCCACGCGGACAGGGGAAAGAAGGAGCTGTTTTTT.

This chain connects TRBV3-1 (or the pseudogene TRBV3-2) to TRBJ2-5, with D possibly TRBD2 on 6 matching bases. The CDR3 has 16 amino acids. Trimming pared 4 bases from V and 8 bases from J, leaving 23 bases between. Germline V gene sequence: CDR1 LGHDT, CDR2 YNNKEL (reference sequence). The CDR3 reads CASSPEVAAPMGTQYF. CDR3 in DNA: TGTGCCAGCAGCCCCGAGGTAGCGGCCCCTATGGGAACCCAGTACTTC.

V is TRBV12-3 or TRBV12-4 and J is TRBJ2-7, with D perhaps given as TRBD1 or TRBD2 (5 bases each). Trimming stripped 6 bases from V and 7 bases from J, with 13 bases between. The CDR3 runs 12 residues. This CDR3 is CASSPGRWEQYF. In DNA form, the CDR3 reads TGTGCCAGCAGCCCGGGGCGGTGGGAGCAGTACTTC.

The chain's CDR3 is CASSQASGGASYNEQFF. The CDR3 DNA sequence: TGTGCCAGCAGCCAAGCTAGCGGGGGGGCCTCCTACAATGAGCAGTTCTTC. The J gene is TRBJ2-7, the V gene TRBV4-2; 12 bases line up with TRBD2. The J call is uncertain, as TRBJ2-1 better fits the DNA end. The CDR3 length is 17 residues. Looked up from germline, CDR1 is LGHNA and CDR2 is YNFKEQ.

In DNA form, the CDR3 reads TGTGCCAGTAGCCCCGGGGAGTCGGTTGCCGGGGAGCTGTTTTTT. The encoded protein is CASSPGESVAGELFF. This chain joins TRBV19 and TRBJ2-2; TRBD2 is a possible D gene (5 bases). The CDR3 length is 15 residues. CDR1 LNHDA and CDR2 SQIVND come from the germline V gene (reference sequence). V lost 6 bases, J lost 6 bases, and 17 bases lay in between.

CDR3 in amino acids: CASSYDPYGPQHF. CDR3 nucleotides: TGTGCCAGCAGCTATGACCCGTATGGGCCCCAGCATTTT. The V call is TRBV7-9, the J call TRBJ1-5; D gene uncertain. In germline, CDR1 is SEHNR, CDR2 FQNEAQ (reference sequence). The V end lost 4 bases, the J end lost 9 bases, and 13 bases lay between the germline ends. CDR3 length: 13 amino acids.